What follows are 12 T cell receptor beta chains derived from one specimen sequenced in a study of T cell clonotyping in hematopoietic cell transplantation. TCRdb's table, derived via immunoSEQ multiplex PCR, lists solely in-frame clones and lacks some. The sample lists about 43,000 clones; 85% were seen once. This sample's time point: recipient sample about 28 days before transplant, after cytoreduction. This specimen was peripheral blood mononuclear cells, taken before stem cell transplant. These receptors all stem from a man in his 60s with acute myeloid leukemia. Some clones in this sample may be carry-over from other donors' samples.

This clone was seen a handful of times. The chain joins TRBV5-3 to TRBJ1-5; 12 bases match TRBD1. TRBV5-3 is reported as an ORF; its role is uncertain. The V and J ends lost 4 bases and 0 bases, in that order; junction bases with no gene match: 8. This CDR3 has 18 residues. The CDR3 sequence is CARSTRDRGQNSNQPQHF. The CDR3 bases are TGTGCCAGAAGCACCCGGGACAGGGGGCAAAATAGCAATCAGCCCCAGCATTTT.

The V and J genes are TRBV11-2 and TRBJ2-5; possible D gene TRBD1, 6 bases. V was clipped by 8 bases and J by 5 bases, with 12 bases between them. Per the germline V gene, CDR1 is SGHAT and CDR2 is FQNNGV. The CDR3 is made up of 12 amino acids. CDR3 amino acids: CASAGVGETQYF. Written as DNA, the CDR3 is TGTGCCAGCGCAGGGGTCGGCGAGACCCAGTACTTC.

The chain uses TRBV7-2 and TRBJ1-2, with 8 bases lining up with TRBD1. Germline trimming cut 5 bases from V and 6 bases from J; bases unmatched to any gene: 11. CDR3 length: 15 residues. Per germline, CDR1 SGHTA and CDR2 FQGNSA. The CDR3, as DNA: TGTGCCAGCAGCCTGGCCGGTGGCAGGGGGCATGGCTACACCTTC. It translates to CASSLAGGRGHGYTF.

The chain recombines TRBV7-2 with TRBJ2-3; either TRBD1 or TRBD2 may fit D (7 bases each). Per the germline V gene, CDR1 is SGHTA and CDR2 is FQGNSA. The CDR3 loop spans 16 amino acids. Trimming pared 7 bases from V and 2 bases from J, leaving 19 bases between. The CDR3 DNA is TGTGCCAGCACCGATTGGGGGAGGGGGCACACAGATACGCAGTATTTT. Translation gives CASTDWGRGHTDTQYF.

This sequence joins TRBV7-9 and TRBJ1-6; D remains ambiguous. Germline V gene lookup returns CDR1 SEHNR and CDR2 FQNEAQ (reference sequence). V lost 5 bases, J lost 0 bases, and 11 bases lay in between. The length of the CDR3 is 16 residues. The CDR3 DNA sequence: TGTGCCAGCAGCCGGAGCGGGAGCTCCTATAATTCACCCCTCCACTTT. It codes for CASSRSGSSYNSPLHF.

V gene TRBV4-2 combines with J gene TRBJ2-3; 13 bases line up with TRBD2. Germline V gives CDR1 LGHNA, CDR2 YNFKEQ. J lost 0 bases, V lost 2 bases, and 2 bases had no gene match. There are 17 residues in the CDR3. The CDR3 nucleotides read TGTGCCAGCAGCCAAACTAGCGGGGGGGCGAGCACAGATACGCAGTATTTT. Residues: CASSQTSGGASTDTQYF.

V gene TRBV6-5 combines with J gene TRBJ1-1, with D possibly being TRBD1 (6 bases). The V gene lost 5 bases and the J gene lost 3 bases, with 16 bases spanning the gap. In germline, CDR1 is MNHEY, CDR2 SVGAGI. The length of the CDR3 is 15 residues. CDR3 region: CASSPIQGGHTEAFF. As DNA, the CDR3 is TGTGCCAGCAGTCCCATACAGGGAGGGCACACTGAAGCTTTCTTT.

CDR3: CSTRDAEGNQPQHF. CDR3 nucleotide sequence: TGCAGCACCCGGGACGCCGAGGGCAATCAGCCCCAGCATTTT. The gene calls are TRBV29-1 and TRBJ1-5; possible D gene TRBD1, 5 bases. Looked up from germline, CDR1 is SQVTM and CDR2 is ANQGSEA. The CDR3 sequence is 14 residues long. With 8 bases removed from V and 2 bases from J, the gap between germline ends came to 16 bases.

The rearrangement links TRBV6-1 to TRBJ1-1, with no clear D. Deletions cut 1 base from V and 5 bases from J, with 8 bases between. This CDR3 is built from 13 residues. The V gene's germline CDR1 is MNHNS and CDR2 SASEGT. The DNA of the CDR3 is TGTGCCAGCAGTGAAGGCGGGGTTACTGAAGCTTTCTTT. Translated, it gives CASSEGGVTEAFF.

The gene calls are TRBV27 and TRBJ2-7; D may be TRBD1 (5 bases). Germline CDR1 and CDR2: MNHEY and SMNVEV (reference sequence). Trimming stripped 3 bases from V and 6 bases from J, with 6 bases between. This CDR3 is built from 11 residues. CDR3 amino acids: CASSLGLEQYF. For the CDR3, the DNA is TGTGCCAGCAGTTTGGGGCTCGAGCAGTACTTC.

This clone has more than one count but fewer than ten. The genes are TRBV7-9 and TRBJ1-1; D is perhaps TRBD1 (5 bases). V lost 2 bases and J lost 0, with 16 bases in between. Germline V gene sequence: CDR1 SEHNR, CDR2 FQNEAQ (reference sequence). CDR3 size: 17 residues. CDR3 amino acids: CASSLPFWTIMNTEAFF. As DNA, the CDR3 is TGTGCCAGCAGCTTACCTTTCTGGACAATCATGAACACTGAAGCTTTCTTT.

This clone appeared once. This sequence joins TRBV6-6 and TRBJ2-7; a possible D gene is TRBD1 (6 bases). Germline lookup yields CDR1 MNHNY and CDR2 SVGAGI (reference sequence). This CDR3 is 14 amino acids long. The V and J ends lost 0 bases and 1 base respectively, with 7 bases between them. CDR3 in amino acids: CASSYSGQSYEQYF. DNA of the CDR3: TGTGCCAGCAGTTACTCGGGACAATCCTACGAGCAGTACTTC.